The 14 T cell receptor beta chains reported below all come from one sample, sequenced in a study of Ad26.COV2.S vaccination and SARS-CoV-2 variants. Sample treatment: 15 to 20 received Ad26.COV2.S at low or high dose, single or two shots; several received placebo; per-sample allocation not given. The investigators took samples on day 63 after the first vaccine or placebo injection. Sequencing used immunoSEQ multiplex PCR; TCRdb keeps in-frame clones, though not all of them. The profile shows 410,000 or so clones, 75% to 95% of them singletons. This material consisted of peripheral blood, taken in a trial of Ad26.COV2.S vaccine versus placebo. The receptors come from a person between 18 and 60 years old who received the Ad26.COV2.S COVID-19 vaccine or a placebo.

The rearrangement links TRBV6-1 to TRBJ1-1; D might be TRBD1 (6 bases). CDR1 is MNHNS and CDR2 is SASEGT in the germline V gene. V was cut by 1 base and J by 0 bases, with 9 bases left in between. CDR3 length: 15 residues. This CDR3 is CASSEDRAMNTEAFF. The CDR3 DNA reads TGTGCCAGCAGTGAAGACAGGGCAATGAACACTGAAGCTTTCTTT.

The J gene is TRBJ2-7, the V gene TRBV6-1; 9 bases agree with TRBD1. The junction had 13 bases not matched to a gene; V was cut back by 4 bases and J by 6 bases. The germline V gene has CDR1 MNHNS and CDR2 SASEGT. The CDR3 runs 16 residues. Here the CDR3 DNA reads TGTGCCAGCAGTGCGGTTACCGGGACAGGGAGACTCGAGCAGTACTTC. It yields the protein CASSAVTGTGRLEQYF.

V gene TRBV12-5 combines with J gene TRBJ2-1, with 11 bases identical to TRBD2. The germline gives CDR1 LGHNT, CDR2 FRNRAP. Trimming at V came to 1 base and at J to 8 bases, leaving 7 bases not matched to a gene. The CDR3 extends over 16 amino acids. The CDR3 is CASGLGSGRAIYEQFF. CDR3 sequence (DNA): TGTGCTAGTGGTTTGGGTAGCGGGAGGGCCATCTATGAGCAGTTCTTC.

The rearrangement joins TRBV19 to TRBJ2-3, with 8 bases that match TRBD1. Germline assignment: CDR1 LNHDA and CDR2 SQIVND (reference sequence). The CDR3 consists of 15 residues. J gave up 2 bases and V 5 bases, and 6 bases lay outside the gene matches. The CDR3 sequence is CASSHGQGVTDTQYF. CDR3 DNA: TGTGCCAGTAGTCACGGACAGGGAGTCACAGATACGCAGTATTTT. Full variable domain (missing parts from reference TRBV19 and TRBJ2-3): DGGITQSPKYLFRKEGQNVTLSCEQNLNHDAMYWYRQDPGQGLRLIYYSQIVNDFQKGDIAEGYSVSREKKESFPLTVTSAQKNPTAFYLCASSHGQGVTDTQYFGPGTRLTVL.

The V call is TRBV5-1, the J call TRBJ2-4; the match to TRBD1 covers 10 bases. CDR1 and CDR2 from the germline V gene are SGHRS and YFSETQ. The trim removed 4 bases at V and 8 bases at J, leaving 9 bases unmatched. This CDR3 is built from 15 residues. This CDR3 reads CASSLGQGKGDIQYF. The CDR3 nucleotides read TGCGCCAGCAGCCTGGGACAGGGGAAGGGGGACATTCAGTACTTC. The full variable domain, with the rest looked up from reference TRBV5-1 and TRBJ2-4, is KAGVTQTPRYLIKTRGQQVTLSCSPISGHRSVSWYQQTPGQGLQFLFEYFSETQRNKGNFPGRFSGRQFSNSRSEMNVSTLELGDSALYLCASSLGQGKGDIQYFGAGTRLSVL.

V gene TRBV7-9 combines with J gene TRBJ1-6; possibly TRBD1 for D (5 bases). Trimming pared 1 base from V and 6 bases from J, leaving 7 bases between. The CDR3 has 14 amino acids. Germline V lookup: CDR1 SEHNR, CDR2 FQNEAQ (reference sequence). The CDR3 protein is CASSLDGGNSPLHF. The CDR3 nucleotides read TGTGCCAGCAGCTTAGATGGGGGTAATTCACCCCTCCACTTT.

A single count supports this clone. This sequence joins TRBV19 and TRBJ1-2; no firm D call. V was trimmed by 5 bases and J by 2 bases, leaving 9 bases between them. CDR1 is LNHDA, CDR2 SQIVND, per germline (reference sequence). CDR3 length: 13 residues. The CDR3 DNA reads as TGTGCCAGTAGTGTAAACCCCAACTATGGCTACACCTTC. Its translation is CASSVNPNYGYTF.

The gene calls are TRBV6-4 and TRBJ1-2; D is perhaps TRBD1 (5 bases). Germline V gene sequence: CDR1 MRHNA, CDR2 SNTAGT. The CDR3 sequence is 15 residues long. V was shortened by 7 bases and J by 0 bases, with 15 bases between the two germline ends. The CDR3 DNA is TGTGCCAGCAACATCGTCGACAGTTCTAACTATGGCTACACCTTC. This encodes CASNIVDSSNYGYTF.

This chain connects TRBV6-2 or TRBV6-3 to TRBJ1-1, with a weak D call TRBD1 (5 bases). V was pared by 2 bases and J by 0 bases, with 10 bases between. This CDR3 comprises 15 residues. CDR1 and CDR2 from the germline V gene are MNHEY and SVGEGT. The CDR3 DNA sequence: TGTGCCAGCAGTTACGTTGGGGGTATGAACACTGAAGCTTTCTTT. It codes for CASSYVGGMNTEAFF.

As to this clone: The same CDR3 is also encoded by other DNA sequences in this sample. J is TRBJ2-3 and V is TRBV5-4; 12 bases are shared with TRBD2. V shed 1 base, J shed 2 bases, and the junction held 2 bases outside the gene matches. The CDR3 has 16 residues. CDR1 SGHNT and CDR2 YYREEE come from the germline V gene (reference sequence). DNA for the CDR3: TGTGCCAGCAGCTTGCGACTAGCGGGGGCCACAGATACGCAGTATTTT. Its protein product is CASSLRLAGATDTQYF.

This clone was picked up one time. The chain recombines TRBV27 with TRBJ2-7, with D uncertain. CDR3 size: 13 residues. Germline V CDR1 and CDR2: MNHEY, SMNVEV (reference sequence). Trimming took off 2 bases at V and 3 bases at J, with 8 bases between the two ends. CDR3 DNA: TGTGCCAGCAGTTTAGACCACATCTACGAGCAGTACTTC. Translating it yields CASSLDHIYEQYF.

The chain is built from TRBV9 and TRBJ2-7; TRBD1 agrees at 7 bases. The CDR3 has 17 amino acids. Germline lookup yields CDR1 SGDLS and CDR2 YYNGEE. The junction had 9 bases not matched to a gene; V was cut back by 0 bases and J by 0 bases. This chain's CDR3 is CASSVVGTVCSSYEQYF. CDR3 coding DNA: TGTGCCAGCAGCGTAGTAGGGACAGTTTGCAGCTCCTACGAGCAGTACTTC. Complete variable domain (other parts from reference TRBV9 and TRBJ2-7): DSGVTQTPKHLITATGQRVTLRCSPRSGDLSVYWYQQSLDQGLQFLIQYYNGEERAKGNILERFSAQQFPDLHSELNLSSLELGDSALYFCASSVVGTVCSSYEQYFGPGTRLTVT.

The V gene is TRBV5-1, the J gene TRBJ2-2, with D possibly matching TRBD2 (5 bases). This CDR3 has 16 residues. V gave up 0 bases and J gave up 0 bases, with 9 bases separating them. The germline gives CDR1 SGHRS, CDR2 YFSETQ. CDR3 in amino acids: CASSLAPAANTGELFF. CDR3 in DNA: TGCGCCAGCAGCTTGGCCCCAGCGGCGAACACCGGGGAGCTGTTTTTT. The complete variable domain, with remaining parts taken from reference TRBV5-1 and TRBJ2-2, reads KAGVTQTPRYLIKTRGQQVTLSCSPISGHRSVSWYQQTPGQGLQFLFEYFSETQRNKGNFPGRFSGRQFSNSRSEMNVSTLELGDSALYLCASSLAPAANTGELFFGEGSRLTVL.

V is TRBV20-1 and J is TRBJ2-5; D might be TRBD2 (5 bases). The CDR3 length is 11 residues. V was trimmed by 6 bases and J by 9 bases, leaving 14 bases between them. CDR1 DFQATT and CDR2 SNEGSKA come from the germline V gene (reference sequence). The DNA for the CDR3 is TGCAGTGCACATGGGGAGAGCGCCCAGTACTTC. The encoded protein is CSAHGESAQYF.